This paragraph covers one T cell receptor beta chain sequence. These data come from a study of T cells in tumors after PD-1 blockade. The method was immunoSEQ multiplex PCR; TCRdb's version includes in-frame clones alone and lacks a portion of them. There are about 13,000 clones in the sample; 63% occur only once, and under 30% lies in the top ten. This receptor was obtained from a human donor with cutaneous squamous cell carcinoma. The sample was tumor tissue, taken before anti-PD-1 treatment.

CDR3 bases: TGTGCCAGCTCACCACAGGGGACCTCCTACGAGCAGTACTTC. Amino acid sequence: CASSPQGTSYEQYF. The chain carries TRBV18 and TRBJ2-7, with D tentatively TRBD1 or TRBD2 (5 bases each). Trimming removed 1 base from V and 0 bases from J, with 7 bases in between. The germline gives CDR1 KGHSH, CDR2 LQKENI. The CDR3 loop spans 14 amino acids.